These 2 T cell receptor beta chains share one sample of origin, sequenced in a study of cytomegalovirus exposure and HLA in healthy donors. Primers included in the PCR were 60 Vbeta and 13 Jbeta primers. Profiled with immunoSEQ multiplex PCR; TCRdb holds only in-frame clones, not every one. The top ten hold less than 2% of the sample, which has about 210,000 clones, 75% to 80% seen once. The specimen sequenced was PBMCs. All receptors come from a male donor in good health and CMV-seronegative.

The chain employs TRBV6-5 and TRBJ2-3; 10 nucleotides align to TRBD2. V lost 4 bases and J lost 3; bases outside the gene matches: 7. From germline, CDR1 is MNHEY and CDR2 SVGAGI. The CDR3 contains 16 residues. DNA for the CDR3: TGTGCCAGCAGTTCGGCCGCTAGCGGGAGTACAGATACGCAGTATTTT. Translation: CASSSAASGSTDTQYF.

The V and J genes are TRBV30 and TRBJ1-1, with 7 bases lining up with TRBD1. The CDR3 loop spans 13 amino acids. Per germline, CDR1 GTSNPN and CDR2 SVGIG (reference sequence). J lost 2 bases, V lost 7 bases, and 7 bases had no gene match. In nucleotides, the CDR3 is TGTGCCTCCCAGCGACAGGGCAACACTGAAGCTTTCTTT. It encodes CASQRQGNTEAFF.